The entry below gives a single TCR beta chain sequence along with its context. Its target is not known. From germline, CDR1 is MDHEN and CDR2 SYDVKM. CDR3 size: 16 residues. The sample belongs to a study of T cells expressing NK-cell markers. Study summary: Sorted CD3+CD56+NKG2C+, CD3+CD56+NKG2C- and CD3+CD56-NKG2C+ T cells provided the TCR beta repertoires.

UMIs were included in TCR beta cDNA generated by 5'RACE template switching. TCRdb processed the 5' RACE reads again and assigns one entry to each CDR3 protein, with no DNA. The repertoire table contains 440,000 or so distinct CDR3 sequences. Broader study findings: Dominance of the CD3+CD56-NKG2C+ fraction by these clonotypes also held in four donors. Of CD8+ T cells, roughly 1.0-7.0% belonged to dominant NKG2C+ clonotypes in five or six donors.

This TCR was sampled from a woman between 18 and 70 years old in good health. This rearrangement joins TRBV28 to TRBJ2-3; absent DNA, TCRdb's TRBD1 call cannot be checked. The sequenced sample consisted of blood T cells: a sorted CD56 or NKG2C T cell subset, CD4+ or CD8+ T cells, or bulk PBMC T cells (not recorded which). The CDR3 protein is CASSPPTQGARDTQYF.